A selection of T cell receptor beta chains follows, all from one sample in a study of OX40 agonist ivuxolimab in advanced cancers. Some clones are missing from TCRdb's copy, which holds only in-frame ones; the method was immunoSEQ multiplex PCR. The sample comprises approximately 69,000 clones, 80% to 90% of which are singletons, and roughly 0.75% rests with the top ten. The sample here was CD4+ or CD8+ T cells sorted from blood, taken in a trial of the OX40 agonist ivuxolimab. The receptors derive from an adult with an advanced solid tumor such as melanoma, head and neck, liver or kidney cancer. The CDR3 runs from the conserved cysteine through the conserved F or W. Fields, in order: D gene, V gene, clone size, J gene, CDR3 protein, CDR3 DNA. D genes are given only for firm matches. Only some rows state a clone size, as once, few, many or a class for expanded clones.

D: -
V: TRBV29-1
size: once
J: TRBJ2-7
CDR3: CSVEAQGDEQYF
DNA: TGCAGCGTTGAAGCACAGGGCGACGAGCAGTACTTC

D: -
V: TRBV5-4
size: -
J: TRBJ2-7
CDR3: CASSFPGSYEQYF
DNA: TGTGCCAGCAGCTTCCCGGGATCCTACGAGCAGTACTTC

D: TRBD2
V: TRBV7-8
size: -
J: TRBJ2-1
CDR3: CASSSLAGEFF
DNA: TGTGCCAGCAGCTCCCTAGCGGGAGAGTTCTTC

D: TRBD1
V: TRBV27
size: -
J: TRBJ2-7
CDR3: CASSLRPLSTGGHYEQYF
DNA: TGTGCCAGCAGTTTAAGGCCCCTCTCGACAGGGGGACATTACGAGCAGTACTTC

D: -
V: TRBV15
size: -
J: TRBJ1-2
CDR3: CATSRGGNYGYTF
DNA: TGTGCCACCAGCAGAGGGGGTAACTATGGCTACACCTTC

D: TRBD1
V: TRBV5-4
size: -
J: TRBJ1-4
CDR3: CASSLAKGGEKLFF
DNA: TGTGCCAGCAGCTTGGCGAAAGGGGGCGAAAAACTGTTTTTT

D: TRBD1
V: TRBV27
size: -
J: TRBJ2-1
CDR3: CASSLSGTGGWDEQFF
DNA: TGTGCCAGCAGTTTATCGGGGACAGGGGGTTGGGATGAGCAGTTCTTC

D: -
V: TRBV15
size: -
J: TRBJ2-1
CDR3: CATSRGGLFYNEQFF
DNA: TGTGCCACCAGCAGGGGGGGCCTTTTCTACAATGAGCAGTTCTTC

D: -
V: TRBV19
size: -
J: TRBJ2-4
CDR3: CASSIVGAEAKNIQYF
DNA: TGTGCCAGTAGTATAGTCGGGGCGGAGGCCAAAAACATTCAGTACTTC

D: -
V: TRBV6-5
size: few
J: TRBJ1-2
CDR3: CASSYSRTGGNYGYTF
DNA: TGTGCCAGCAGTTACTCGAGGACGGGGGGCAACTATGGCTACACCTTC

D: TRBD1
V: TRBV6-5
size: -
J: TRBJ2-5
CDR3: CASSYSGTGRRETQYF
DNA: TGTGCCAGCAGTTACTCCGGGACAGGGAGACGAGAGACCCAGTACTTC

D: -
V: TRBV5-1
size: -
J: TRBJ1-1
CDR3: CASIGRVNTEAFF
DNA: TGCGCCAGCATCGGACGGGTGAACACTGAAGCTTTCTTT

D: -
V: TRBV7-2
size: medium-sized
J: TRBJ2-2
CDR3: CASSPPIGGFQGLFF
DNA: TGTGCCAGCAGCCCCCCTATCGGAGGGTTCCAGGGGCTGTTTTTT

D: -
V: TRBV7-2
size: -
J: TRBJ2-2
CDR3: CASSLLLAPPTGELFF
DNA: TGTGCCAGCAGCTTACTCTTAGCCCCTCCGACCGGGGAGCTGTTTTTT

D: -
V: TRBV5-1
size: -
J: TRBJ2-1
CDR3: CASSLWQSSYNEQFF
DNA: TGCGCCAGCAGCTTGTGGCAGAGCTCCTACAATGAGCAGTTCTTC

D: -
V: TRBV5-1
size: -
J: TRBJ2-7
CDR3: CASSLVRVVDEQYF
DNA: TGCGCCAGCAGCTTGGTCCGGGTGGTCGACGAGCAGTACTTC

D: TRBD2
V: TRBV7-8
size: -
J: TRBJ2-7
CDR3: CASRGLAGGTRSSYEQYF
DNA: TGTGCCAGCAGGGGACTAGCGGGAGGAACAAGGAGCTCCTACGAGCAGTACTTC

D: -
V: TRBV7-2
size: -
J: TRBJ1-2
CDR3: CASSPEPQLYGYTF
DNA: TGTGCCAGCAGCCCAGAACCCCAACTCTATGGCTACACCTTC

D: TRBD2
V: TRBV7-2
size: once
J: TRBJ2-7
CDR3: CASSPWTSGGAGRSYEQYF
DNA: TGTGCCAGCAGCCCATGGACTAGCGGGGGGGCCGGGCGCTCCTACGAGCAGTACTTC

D: -
V: TRBV11-2
size: few
J: TRBJ1-1
CDR3: CASSLDRPDTTILNTEAFF
DNA: TGTGCCAGCAGCTTAGATCGTCCGGACACAACAATTCTGAACACTGAAGCTTTCTTT

D: TRBD2
V: TRBV6-5
size: few
J: TRBJ2-1
CDR3: CASSLGLAGVNEQFF
DNA: TGTGCCAGCAGTTTAGGACTAGCGGGAGTCAATGAGCAGTTCTTC

D: TRBD1
V: TRBV30
size: -
J: TRBJ2-2
CDR3: CAWSWGRQGVTGELFF
DNA: TGTGCCTGGAGCTGGGGAAGACAGGGCGTCACCGGGGAGCTGTTTTTT

D: TRBD2
V: TRBV30
size: -
J: TRBJ2-1
CDR3: CAWRLAGGPGEQFF
DNA: TGTGCCTGGAGACTAGCGGGAGGGCCTGGTGAGCAGTTCTTC

D: -
V: TRBV5-1
size: -
J: TRBJ1-4
CDR3: CASSLGGQTNEKLFF
DNA: TGCGCCAGCAGCTTGGGCGGACAGACTAATGAAAAACTGTTTTTT

D: -
V: TRBV7-9
size: -
J: TRBJ2-1
CDR3: CASSLPGEERQFF
DNA: TGTGCCAGCAGCTTACCCGGAGAGGAGAGGCAGTTCTTC

D: -
V: TRBV19
size: -
J: TRBJ2-5
CDR3: CASSIEHLKTQYF
DNA: TGTGCCAGTAGTATAGAACACCTGAAGACCCAGTACTTC

D: TRBD2
V: TRBV7-6
size: few
J: TRBJ2-3
CDR3: CASSLLGRSTDTQYF
DNA: TGTGCCAGCAGCTTACTCGGGAGGAGCACAGATACGCAGTATTTT

D: TRBD1
V: TRBV18
size: few
J: TRBJ2-3
CDR3: CASSPPSGQGSWTDTQYF
DNA: TGTGCCAGCTCACCTCCCTCGGGACAGGGGTCTTGGACAGATACGCAGTATTTT

D: TRBD2
V: TRBV4-1
size: once
J: TRBJ2-1
CDR3: CASSQGTRYEQFF
DNA: TGCGCCAGCAGCCAAGGGACTAGATATGAGCAGTTCTTC

D: TRBD2
V: TRBV19
size: -
J: TRBJ2-2
CDR3: CASSPRTSGVNTGELFF
DNA: TGTGCCAGTAGTCCCCGGACTAGCGGGGTAAACACCGGGGAGCTGTTTTTT

D: -
V: TRBV2
size: many
J: TRBJ1-2
CDR3: CASSEASGTYGYTF
DNA: TGTGCCAGCAGTGAAGCGTCGGGGACCTATGGCTACACCTTC

D: -
V: TRBV29-1
size: -
J: TRBJ1-2
CDR3: CSVEDDDTFYGYTF
DNA: TGCAGCGTTGAAGATGATGACACCTTCTATGGCTACACCTTC

D: -
V: TRBV18
size: -
J: TRBJ1-1
CDR3: CASSPDQGGEAFF
DNA: TGTGCCAGCTCACCAGATCAAGGGGGTGAAGCTTTCTTT

D: -
V: TRBV4-2
size: -
J: TRBJ1-5
CDR3: CASSQDNFGTNQPQHF
DNA: TGTGCCAGCAGCCAAGATAATTTCGGGACAAATCAGCCCCAGCATTTT

D: -
V: TRBV7-2
size: -
J: TRBJ2-5
CDR3: CASSTRQGGIQETQYF
DNA: TGTGCCAGCAGCACCCGACAGGGAGGTATTCAAGAGACCCAGTACTTC

D: TRBD1
V: TRBV11-2
size: -
J: TRBJ2-5
CDR3: CASSLAGQGAPETQYF
DNA: TGTGCCAGCAGCTTAGCCGGGCAGGGGGCGCCTGAGACCCAGTACTTC

D: -
V: TRBV6-5
size: -
J: TRBJ2-2
CDR3: CASRPDRYTGELFF
DNA: TGTGCCAGCAGGCCTGACAGATACACCGGGGAGCTGTTTTTT

D: -
V: TRBV2
size: -
J: TRBJ1-4
CDR3: CASSGVTNEKLFF
DNA: TGTGCCAGCAGTGGGGTAACTAATGAAAAACTGTTTTTT

D: TRBD2
V: TRBV27
size: -
J: TRBJ2-3
CDR3: CASSPSLLAWSTDTQYF
DNA: TGTGCCAGCAGCCCCTCCCTACTAGCGTGGAGCACAGATACGCAGTATTTT

D: TRBD2
V: TRBV5-4
size: -
J: TRBJ2-7
CDR3: CASNMGPSGIYEQYF
DNA: TGTGCCAGCAACATGGGGCCTAGCGGGATCTACGAGCAGTACTTC

D: TRBD1
V: TRBV11-2
size: few
J: TRBJ1-4
CDR3: CASSLGTGLFF
DNA: TGTGCCAGCAGCCTTGGGACAGGACTGTTTTTT

D: -
V: TRBV10-3
size: -
J: TRBJ1-4
CDR3: CAISGPGTGKLFF
DNA: TGTGCCATCAGTGGCCCCGGGACGGGAAAACTGTTTTTT

D: -
V: TRBV7-2
size: -
J: TRBJ2-5
CDR3: CASSLSETQYF
DNA: TGTGCCAGCAGCTTATCGGAGACCCAGTACTTC

D: -
V: TRBV5-6
size: -
J: TRBJ2-2
CDR3: CASSFAWAGTTGELFF
DNA: TGTGCCAGCAGCTTTGCGTGGGCAGGGACCACCGGGGAGCTGTTTTTT